This T cell receptor beta chain was sequenced in a study of blood T cells in healthy people across ages (dated by TCRdb to the mid-2010s). In terms of the full investigation: In model experiments, template switching captured roughly one uniquely barcoded TCR beta cDNA molecule for every two T cells. Using deep sequencing normalized with unique cDNA molecular identifiers, the study measured how TCR beta repertoire diversity changes with age. The donors were divided into four age groups: young (average approximately 16 years), middle-aged (under 40), aged (about 62) and long-lived (82). To avoid experimental bias, donors of different ages were distributed randomly across sequencing lanes. The study analyzed two additional independent replicas of 1 million unique cDNA reads from the same blood draw for two donors, one aged 18 to 29 and one aged 80 or older.

Donors were 40 or so systemically healthy Caucasian individuals from Russia aged roughly 6 to 90 years. Each donor gave around 9.5 milliliters of peripheral blood, collected into EDTA-treated Vacutainer tubes. Ficoll-Paque density-gradient centrifugation was used to isolate PBMCs, with at least 6 million per sample. Trizol reagent was used to extract total RNA from the PBMCs, yielding at least 5.5 micrograms per sample. Naive CD45RAhigh/CD27high T cell percentages were measured by flow cytometry on a PBMC aliquot from every donor. General conclusions and limits of the study: Donor CMV infection status was unknown, potentially confounding age-related changes in expanded clonotypes. Compared with the aged group, more naive CD4+ T cells, fewer expanded clones and increased TCR diversity were shown by the long-lived group, suggesting age selection. Observed TCR beta diversity correlated strongly with the percentage of naive T cells measured by flow cytometry. As age increased, observed TCR beta diversity per million T cells dropped in a roughly linear way, and a significant reduction was already evident by age 40. Because profiling used bulk unsorted PBMCs, naive and antigen-experienced compartments could not be compared conclusively. Total diversity estimates from one million sequenced T cells were considered lower bounds and underestimates.

The table lists this clonotype with a few counts. The clone's antigen remains unknown. Nothing much larger sits one base from this clone, and base qualities are not available. Library preparation employed 5' RACE. Sequenced using an Illumina HiSeq 2500. A second PCR of 7 to 11 cycles was performed with a sample-barcoded 5' primer and a J-beta primer mix. A template-switch 5' adaptor carrying 12 random nucleotides introduced a unique molecular identifier onto each TCR beta cDNA molecule. Each sample yielded at least 2.5 million CDR3-containing paired-end reads. All of the RNA was converted into first-strand cDNA using the Mint cDNA synthesis kit, with a TRBC-specific oligonucleotide serving as the primer. After uracil-DNA glycosylase treatment, a first 18-cycle PCR used universal primers M1SS and BC2_uni_R on all cDNA. In the paper's pipeline: Normalization of each sample was performed by random selection of 1 million high-quality reads, each carrying a distinct molecular identifier. Reads with shared molecular identifiers were discarded instead of being binned into consensus sequences. CDR3 identification, clonotype clustering and error correction used MiTCR with a Q25 quality threshold and the strictest error-elimination algorithm. Lower-bound total TCR beta diversity was estimated with a nonparametric unseen species model using Euler transformation. TCRdb applied fastp at Q25 and MiXCR to the public reads, then kept only in-frame beta chains. Each entry merges the rows of one CDR3 protein and shows their most common DNA and genes. The V and J calls and clone size are TCRdb's, not the authors'. In this sample the table shows approximately 1.5 million distinct CDR3 sequences, about 35% of which occur a single time. The biggest ten clones account for around 10% of the sample.

The germline V gene supplies CDR1 KGHDR and CDR2 SFDVKD. Spanning cysteine to phenylalanine, the CDR3 consists of 15 amino acids. The kept DNA is CDR3 alone, 45 bases in frame from the first base. Trimming takes 2 bases off V and 5 bases off J; junction bases not matched to a gene: 3. The receptor's source is a woman aged 25 to 39 in good health. Material for sequencing was blood. The chain was built from TRBV24-1 and TRBJ2-2, with TRBD2 identical over 8 junction bases. The DNA sequence is as follows: TGTGCCACCAGTGATTGGGCTAGCGGGACCGGGGAGCTGTTTTTT. The encoded protein is CATSDWASGTGELFF.